The 19 T cell receptor beta chains listed next were all sequenced from one sample in a study of patients and donors after allogeneic stem cell transplantation (dated by TCRdb to 2020 to 2022). Library preparation employed RT-PCR. TCRdb names NextSeq 550 as the instrument used. Using fastp at Q25 and MiXCR, TCRdb reprocessed the public reads and kept productive beta chains. Identical CDR3 proteins give one entry, which carries the most common genes and DNA. The sample table contains tens of thousands of distinct CDR3 sequences; only one count was recorded for around 5% of them. The ten largest clones represent about 2.5% of the sample. What was sequenced was blood, either unsorted or a sorted T cell fraction (not recorded which). The receptors originated from a human donor who was either an allogeneic HSCT recipient or a stem cell or donor lymphocyte infusion donor (not recorded which). It is not recorded whose cells these are; they may come from a transplant donor.

This clonotype showed up many times. This chain uses TRBV10-3 with TRBJ1-2; D not certain. Germline V gives CDR1 ENHRY, CDR2 SYGVKD. This CDR3 region has 13 residues. V was trimmed by 5 bases and J by 6 bases, leaving 13 bases between them. The CDR3 spells CAISPTREDGYTF. CDR3 DNA sequence: TGTGCCATCAGTCCTACAAGGGAGGATGGCTACACCTTC.

The sample holds many counts of this clonotype. The V and J genes are TRBV7-9 and TRBJ1-1, with a weak D call TRBD1 (6 bases). The V end was cut by 8 bases, the J end by 5 bases, with 21 bases between. Looked up from germline, CDR1 is SEHNR and CDR2 is FQNEAQ (reference sequence). This CDR3 has 15 residues. In nucleotides, the CDR3 is TGTGCCAGCGTTTCCCAAGGGGGGGGAGGGACTGAAGCTTTCTTT. As protein: CASVSQGGGGTEAFF.

This clonotype was recorded at least ten times. V usage is TRBV12-3 or TRBV12-4 and J usage is TRBJ1-3; weak D call: TRBD1 (5 bases). This CDR3 has 14 residues. Trimming took off 6 bases at V and 1 base at J, with 10 bases between the two ends. The CDR3, as DNA: TGTGCCAGCAGGACGACAGTGTCTGGAAACACCATATATTTT. Its translation: CASRTTVSGNTIYF.

This clonotype was counted many times. The chain uses TRBV14 and TRBJ2-5; 7 bases agree with TRBD2. The CDR3 covers 15 residues. Germline CDR1 and CDR2: SGHDN and FVKESK. With 4 bases clipped from V and 5 bases from J, the junction kept 10 bases outside the gene matches. The CDR3 protein is CASSLQPGGAETQYF. CDR3 nucleotide sequence: TGTGCCAGCAGCCTTCAACCGGGGGGAGCGGAGACCCAGTACTTC.

This clonotype was seen repeatedly, ten times or more. The rearrangement uses TRBV24-1 and TRBJ2-1, with TRBD2 identical over 11 bases. This CDR3 has 16 amino acids. V gave up 4 bases and J gave up 3 bases; unmatched junction bases: 4. CDR1 and CDR2 (germline): KGHDR, SFDVKD. The CDR3 here is CATSETSGSVYNEQFF. Written as DNA, the CDR3 is TGTGCCACCAGTGAAACTAGCGGGAGTGTCTACAATGAGCAGTTCTTC.

This clonotype was detected ten times or more. The chain couples TRBV4-2 to TRBJ2-1; D may be TRBD2 (7 bases). Deletions cut 3 bases from V and 4 bases from J, with 16 bases between. This CDR3 region has 16 residues. Germline values: CDR1 LGHNA, CDR2 YNFKEQ. The CDR3 sequence: CASSHPRAGAYNEQFF. As DNA, the CDR3 is TGTGCCAGCAGCCACCCAAGGGCGGGGGCTTACAATGAGCAGTTCTTC.

This clonotype was counted ten times or more. The V and J genes are TRBV12-3 or TRBV12-4 and TRBJ2-3, with TRBD2 matching over 12 bases. Germline trimming cut 2 bases from V and 4 bases from J; bases unmatched to any gene: 7. The CDR3 extends over 17 amino acids. Written as DNA, the CDR3 is TGTGCCAGCAGTTTAAGGGCGACTAGCGGGGGCTCAGATACGCAGTATTTT. Protein sequence: CASSLRATSGGSDTQYF.

This clonotype has ten or more counts. The chain couples TRBV4-1 to TRBJ1-1; no definite D call. CDR1 is MGHRA and CDR2 is YSYEKL in the germline V gene. The germline V and J ends were trimmed by 5 bases and 3 bases, with 13 bases remaining between them. This CDR3 region has 14 residues. The CDR3 reads CASSRIGVDTEAFF. In nucleotides, the CDR3 is TGCGCCAGCAGCAGGATTGGGGTCGACACTGAAGCTTTCTTT.

This clonotype was counted ten times or more. The J gene is TRBJ1-2, the V gene TRBV7-3; D gene ambiguous. The CDR3 covers 14 residues. Germline CDR1 is SGHTA and CDR2 is FQGTGA. V gave up 5 bases and J gave up 8 bases, with 18 bases separating them. The CDR3 loop reads CASSPLEPAGGYTF. The CDR3 DNA is TGTGCCAGCAGCCCACTAGAGCCGGCGGGAGGCTACACCTTC. Supplemented by reference TRBV7-3 and TRBJ1-2, the full variable domain reads GAGVSQTPSNKVTEKGKYVELRCDPISGHTALYWYRQSLGQGPEFLIYFQGTGAADDSGLPNDRFFAVRPEGSVSTLKIQRTERGDSAVYLCASSPLEPAGGYTFGSGTRLTVV.

This clonotype was observed at least ten times. The genes are TRBV24-1 and TRBJ2-3; no clear D. The CDR3 sequence is 12 residues long. The germline V and J ends were trimmed by 9 bases and 2 bases, with 8 bases remaining between them. Germline lookup yields CDR1 KGHDR and CDR2 SFDVKD. CDR3 in amino acids: CATGQDTDTQYF. For the CDR3, the DNA is TGTGCCACCGGGCAGGACACAGATACGCAGTATTTT.

The rearrangement uses TRBV5-4 and TRBJ1-2; the D gene is possibly TRBD1 (5 bases). This CDR3 is built from 13 residues. The germline V and J ends were trimmed by 1 base and 2 bases, with 6 bases remaining between them. Germline values: CDR1 SGHNT, CDR2 YYREEE (reference sequence). Written as DNA, the CDR3 is TGTGCCAGCAGCTTGTGGGGGAACTATGGCTACACCTTC. The encoded protein is CASSLWGNYGYTF.

Ten or more counts support this clonotype. This sequence joins TRBV10-3 and TRBJ1-5; possibly TRBD1 for D (6 bases). The CDR3 loop spans 19 amino acids. Per germline, CDR1 ENHRY and CDR2 SYGVKD. The V end was cut by 1 base, the J end by 7 bases, with 26 bases between. The CDR3 region has the DNA TGTGCCATCAGTGAGTTCAGGGGCTCAGGGGAAAGGGCAGACCAGCCCCAGCATTTT. Amino acids: CAISEFRGSGERADQPQHF.

V is TRBV7-2 and J is TRBJ2-1, with 11 bases fitting TRBD2. Germline CDR1 is SGHTA and CDR2 is FQGNSA. The CDR3 spans 16 residues. Trimming took 2 bases from V and 7 from J; bases not matched to a gene: 7. CDR3 nucleotides: TGTGCCAGCAGCTTACGTCTTCTAGCGGGGGGAAATGAGCAGTTCTTC. Amino acid sequence: CASSLRLLAGGNEQFF.

This clonotype came up many times. The J gene is TRBJ2-1, the V gene TRBV3-1, with a weak D call TRBD2 (5 bases). The CDR3 is 14 residues long. The V gene's germline CDR1 is LGHDT and CDR2 YNNKEL (reference sequence). V lost 4 bases to trimming and J lost 0 bases, with 7 bases between them. The CDR3 is CASSLTSSYNEQFF. Here the CDR3 DNA reads TGTGCCAGCAGCCTTACTAGCTCCTACAATGAGCAGTTCTTC.

This clonotype appeared many times. The chain employs TRBV7-9 and TRBJ1-3; weak D call: TRBD1 (6 bases). The CDR3 has 17 amino acids. Germline V gene lookup returns CDR1 SEHNR and CDR2 FQNEAQ (reference sequence). V lost 0 bases and J 3 bases, leaving 15 bases between the germline ends. CDR3 nucleotide sequence: TGTGCCAGCAGCTTAGCGATTCCAGGGGTAGATGGAAACACCATATATTTT. Amino acid sequence: CASSLAIPGVDGNTIYF.

This clonotype was found many times. The chain joins TRBV19 to TRBJ1-5; the D is unclear. Germline assignment: CDR1 LNHDA and CDR2 SQIVND (reference sequence). This CDR3 is built from 13 residues. Trimming left V 5 bases short and J 6 bases short, with 11 bases between. Written as DNA, the CDR3 is TGTGCCAGTAGTCCTGGACGTGGTCAGCCCCAGCATTTT. Translation: CASSPGRGQPQHF.

This clonotype came up many times. J is TRBJ1-2 and V is TRBV28, with D possibly being TRBD1 (6 bases). CDR1 is MDHEN and CDR2 is SYDVKM in the germline V gene. Deletions cut 6 bases from V and 3 bases from J, with 20 bases between. The CDR3 contains 16 residues. The CDR3 is CASSLERGGVYYGYTF. The DNA of the CDR3 is TGTGCCAGCAGCCTTGAACGGGGGGGCGTATACTATGGCTACACCTTC.

This clonotype has a count of ten or more. V is TRBV10-3 and J is TRBJ2-3, with 8 bases identical to TRBD1. The germline V gene encodes CDR1 ENHRY and CDR2 SYGVKD. The ends lost 4 bases at V and 0 bases at J; junction bases unmatched: 9. The CDR3 loop spans 17 amino acids. CDR3 loop: CAISGTQGGSSTDTQYF. CDR3 in DNA: TGTGCCATCAGTGGAACACAGGGGGGCTCTAGCACAGATACGCAGTATTTT.

This chain links TRBV5-1 with TRBJ2-3, with a weak D call TRBD2 (5 bases). CDR3 length: 17 residues. V lost 4 bases to trimming and J lost 2 bases, with 20 bases between them. CDR1 and CDR2 from the germline V gene are SGHRS and YFSETQ. Here the CDR3 reads CASSLRSKSGYTDTQYF. CDR3 coding DNA: TGCGCCAGCAGCCTAAGGTCCAAAAGCGGCTACACAGATACGCAGTATTTT.